Shown below are 28 T cell receptor beta chains from a single sample sequenced in a study of early T cells in non-severe SARS-CoV-2 infection. TCRdb reprocessed the 5' RACE reads with MiXCR, giving one entry per CDR3 protein. This table has tens of thousands of distinct CDR3 sequences, over 9% appearing once. The specimen comprised whole blood, sampled at baseline. The receptors were gathered from an adult who was a healthcare worker with PCR-confirmed SARS-CoV-2 infection or an uninfected control (not recorded which).

The count of this clonotype is one. The rearrangement links TRBV20-1 to TRBJ1-4; maybe TRBD1 (5 bases). Germline CDR1 is DFQATT and CDR2 is SNEGSKA (reference sequence). CDR3 length: 15 residues. Trimming cost V 0 bases and J 8 bases, with 16 bases left between them. CDR3 in DNA: TGCAGTGCTAGAGATCACCGCCAGGGAGGGGAAAAACTGTTTTTT. Its translation: CSARDHRQGGEKLFF.

The CDR3 region has the DNA TGTGCCAGCAGTTCAGGGTCAGGGGGACCCTCCTACAATGAGCAGTTCTTC. This sequence encodes CASSSGSGGPSYNEQFF. The genes are TRBV12-3 or TRBV12-4 and TRBJ2-1; 7 nucleotides agree with TRBD1. V dropped 4 bases and J dropped 0; count of bases not matched to a gene: 9. The CDR3 consists of 17 residues.

The rearrangement joins TRBV5-4 to TRBJ2-3; D remains ambiguous. Deletions cut 0 bases from V and 3 bases from J, with 11 bases between. Germline V gene data show CDR1 as SGHNT and CDR2 as YYREEE (reference sequence). The CDR3 sequence is 15 residues long. The CDR3 nucleotides read TGTGCCAGCAGCTTGGCCACGTGGGCTACAGATACGCAGTATTTT. Its protein product is CASSLATWATDTQYF.

This clonotype has a handful of counts. The J gene is TRBJ2-1, the V gene TRBV9; TRBD1 is a possible D gene (6 bases). This CDR3 has 16 residues. The V and J ends lost 3 bases and 3 bases respectively, with 16 bases between them. CDR1 and CDR2 (germline): SGDLS, YYNGEE. CDR3 coding DNA: TGTGCCAGCAGCGAGAGGGAATACAGGGTCTACAATGAGCAGTTCTTC. Translated: CASSEREYRVYNEQFF.

The chain combines TRBV6-1 with TRBJ1-5, with unresolved D. The CDR3 consists of 14 residues. Per germline, CDR1 MNHNS and CDR2 SASEGT. V dropped 8 bases and J dropped 0 bases, with 11 bases sitting between them. The CDR3: CASHEAASNQPQHF. DNA for the CDR3: TGTGCCAGCCATGAAGCCGCTAGCAATCAGCCCCAGCATTTT.

This chain connects TRBV5-1 to TRBJ1-1; possible D gene TRBD1, 5 bases. There are 15 residues in the CDR3. Trimming pared 4 bases from V and 1 base from J, leaving 14 bases between. Germline V gene lookup returns CDR1 SGHRS and CDR2 YFSETQ. The CDR3 DNA sequence: TGCGCCAGCAGCCGGGACCCAGAGGGGAACACTGAAGCTTTCTTT. Residues: CASSRDPEGNTEAFF. Complete variable domain (other parts from reference TRBV5-1 and TRBJ1-1): KAGVTQTPRYLIKTRGQQVTLSCSPISGHRSVSWYQQTPGQGLQFLFEYFSETQRNKGNFPGRFSGRQFSNSRSEMNVSTLELGDSALYLCASSRDPEGNTEAFFGQGTRLTVV.

This clonotype was picked up a small number of times. This chain links TRBV6-2 or TRBV6-3 with TRBJ2-2; D not certain. This CDR3 region has 14 residues. CDR1 is MNHEY, CDR2 SVGEGT, per germline. Trimming shortened V by 2 bases and J by 0 bases, and 4 bases separated the two germline ends. This CDR3 is CASSYMANTGELFF. In DNA form, the CDR3 reads TGTGCCAGCAGTTACATGGCGAACACCGGGGAGCTGTTTTTT.

The rearrangement uses TRBV7-8 and TRBJ2-4, with D perhaps matching TRBD1 or TRBD2 (5 bases each). V was cut by 0 bases and J by 3 bases, with 9 bases left in between. This CDR3 contains 15 residues. Germline CDR1 and CDR2: SGHVS and FQNEAQ. CDR3: CASSLAVGVKNIQYF. As DNA, the CDR3 is TGTGCCAGCAGCTTAGCGGTGGGGGTCAAAAACATTCAGTACTTC.

The chain joins TRBV5-1 to TRBJ2-5; 8 bases match TRBD2. The germline gives CDR1 SGHRS, CDR2 YFSETQ. This CDR3 contains 15 residues. J lost 4 bases, V lost 0 bases, and 5 bases had no gene match. The CDR3 sequence: CASSLGAGARETQYF. The CDR3 DNA follows: TGCGCCAGCAGCTTGGGAGCGGGGGCACGAGAGACCCAGTACTTC.

In its sample, this clonotype was seen many times. The chain uses TRBV5-4 and TRBJ2-2; 9 nucleotides agree with TRBD1. CDR3 length equals 15 residues. From germline, CDR1 is SGHNT and CDR2 YYREEE (reference sequence). V was pared by 5 bases and J by 5 bases, with 7 bases of the junction left unmatched. CDR3 amino acids: CASRRGTGSTGELFF. In DNA form, the CDR3 reads TGTGCCAGCAGACGGGGGACAGGGAGTACCGGGGAGCTGTTTTTT. Full variable domain (rest looked up from reference TRBV5-4 and TRBJ2-2): ETGVTQSPTHLIKTRGQQVTLRCSSQSGHNTVSWYQQALGQGPQFIFQYYREEENGRGNFPPRFSGLQFPNYSSELNVNALELDDSALYLCASRRGTGSTGELFFGEGSRLTVL.

The chain joins TRBV12-3 or TRBV12-4 to TRBJ1-6; D may be TRBD1 (6 bases). The germline V and J ends were trimmed by 7 bases and 9 bases, with 16 bases remaining between them. The CDR3 consists of 14 residues. CDR3 sequence reads: CASTKQGIGSPLHF. CDR3 sequence (DNA): TGTGCCAGCACCAAACAGGGAATTGGTTCACCCCTCCACTTT.

This clonotype occurred many times. CDR3 sequence (DNA): TGTGCCAGTAGTATCAGGGGGCCTAGCGACGATGAGCAGTTCTTC. Its translation is CASSIRGPSDDEQFF. V usage is TRBV19 and J usage is TRBJ2-1; 8 bases agree with TRBD1. Germline CDR1 and CDR2: LNHDA and SQIVND (reference sequence). CDR3 length equals 15 residues. Unmatched junction bases numbered 9, after V lost 3 bases and J lost 8 bases. The variable domain in full, completed from reference TRBV19 and TRBJ2-1, reads DGGITQSPKYLFRKEGQNVTLSCEQNLNHDAMYWYRQDPGQGLRLIYYSQIVNDFQKGDIAEGYSVSREKKESFPLTVTSAQKNPTAFYLCASSIRGPSDDEQFFGPGTRLTVL.

This chain joins TRBV20-1 and TRBJ2-3; 8 bases fit TRBD2. V shed 3 bases, J shed 3 bases, and the junction held 5 bases outside the gene matches. There are 14 residues in the CDR3. CDR1 and CDR2 (germline): DFQATT, SNEGSKA (reference sequence). CDR3 nucleotide sequence: TGCAGTGCTAGTGAGCGGGGGAGAACAGATACGCAGTATTTT. Residues: CSASERGRTDTQYF.

The genes are TRBV7-9 and TRBJ2-7; 10 bases are shared with TRBD2. The CDR3 is 13 residues long. The V and J ends lost 6 bases and 6 bases, in that order; junction bases with no gene match: 5. The V gene's germline CDR1 is SEHNR and CDR2 FQNEAQ (reference sequence). The CDR3 region has the DNA TGTGCCAGCAGGCCATCTAGCGGGGGCGAGCAGTACTTC. This sequence encodes CASRPSSGGEQYF.

This clonotype was recorded many times. The rearrangement links TRBV6-6 to TRBJ1-4; the match to TRBD1 covers 7 bases. Losses at the gene ends were 9 bases for V and 2 bases for J; bases not matched to a gene: 9. Germline assignment: CDR1 MNHNY and CDR2 SVGAGI (reference sequence). The CDR3 runs 15 residues. The CDR3 is CASVKGAPTNEKLFF. CDR3 bases: TGTGCCAGTGTTAAGGGGGCGCCGACTAATGAAAAACTGTTTTTT.

This clonotype was recorded many times. The chain has TRBV19 and TRBJ1-2, with D possibly being TRBD1 (5 bases). This CDR3 has 15 amino acids. The germline CDR1 and CDR2 sequences are LNHDA and SQIVND (reference sequence). V was shortened by 3 bases and J by 5 bases, with 16 bases between the two germline ends. Here the CDR3 DNA reads TGTGCCAGTAGTATGGACACCGGCGGGGGATATGGCTACACCTTC. It encodes CASSMDTGGGYGYTF.

V and J are TRBV24-1 and TRBJ2-4; 9 bases align to TRBD1. Trimming removed 7 bases from V and 7 bases from J; junction bases left unmatched: 4. The germline V gene encodes CDR1 KGHDR and CDR2 SFDVKD. The CDR3 is 13 residues long. DNA for the CDR3: TGTGCCACCAGAGAGACAGGGGGGAACATTCAGTACTTC. The encoded protein is CATRETGGNIQYF.

This clonotype was counted at least ten times. The rearrangement uses TRBV5-6 and TRBJ2-7; D is unclear. V shed 6 bases and J shed 1 base, with 14 bases lying between them. Per the germline V gene, CDR1 is SGHDT and CDR2 is YYEEEE. This CDR3 spans 14 amino acids. This chain's CDR3 is CASTFQDWSYEQYF. The CDR3 nucleotides read TGTGCCAGCACCTTCCAGGATTGGTCCTACGAGCAGTACTTC.

At least ten counts were recorded for this clonotype. The CDR3 DNA follows: TGTGCCAGCAGCTTAGTGGCAGGGCCCTTGGGAACTGAAGCTTTCTTT. This translates into CASSLVAGPLGTEAFF. The rearrangement links TRBV7-3 to TRBJ1-1, with D possibly being TRBD1 (5 bases). V was shortened by 2 bases and J by 5 bases, with 18 bases between the two germline ends. This CDR3 has 16 residues. Per germline, CDR1 SGHTA and CDR2 FQGTGA.

This clonotype was seen repeatedly, ten times or more. The chain couples TRBV12-3 or TRBV12-4 to TRBJ1-2; D is undetermined. V was clipped by 2 bases and J by 6 bases, with 10 bases between them. The CDR3 has 13 amino acids. CDR3 DNA: TGTGCCAGCAGTTTAAGAGGGCCTGATGGCTACACCTTC. Translated: CASSLRGPDGYTF.

The chain carries TRBV20-1 and TRBJ1-1; D call uncertain. Trimming removed 5 bases from V and 1 base from J, with 14 bases in between. Germline V gives CDR1 DFQATT, CDR2 SNEGSKA (reference sequence). The CDR3 is 14 residues long. CDR3 protein: CSAAPERRNTEAFF. As DNA, the CDR3 is TGCAGTGCTGCCCCGGAACGGCGGAACACTGAAGCTTTCTTT.

This clonotype was counted at least ten times. The J gene is TRBJ2-7, the V gene TRBV7-6; the D is unclear. This CDR3 has 13 residues. Trimming took 4 bases from V and 5 from J, leaving 12 bases between them. CDR1 is SGHVS, CDR2 FNYEAQ, per germline. The CDR3 nucleotides are TGTGCCAGCAGCTCAGACGGGCACCACGAGCAGTACTTC. Translating it yields CASSSDGHHEQYF.

This clonotype was observed a few times. The J gene is TRBJ2-3, the V gene TRBV7-2, with 8 positions matching TRBD2. The CDR3 has 14 amino acids. Germline CDR1 reads SGHTA; CDR2 reads FQGNSA. V lost 4 bases and J lost 6; bases outside the gene matches: 6. The CDR3 DNA reads TGTGCCAGCAGCTCCAGCGGGGGCGGGGATACGCAGTATTTT. Protein product: CASSSSGGGDTQYF.

This clonotype occurred many times. The chain carries TRBV7-9 and TRBJ1-4; no clear D. This CDR3 comprises 15 residues. The germline V and J ends were trimmed by 1 base and 5 bases, with 11 bases remaining between them. CDR1 and CDR2 from the germline V gene are SEHNR and FQNEAQ (reference sequence). CDR3 region: CASSLVETGNEKLFF. Written as DNA, the CDR3 is TGTGCCAGCAGCTTAGTCGAGACGGGAAATGAAAAACTGTTTTTT.

This clonotype was counted at least ten times. This chain joins TRBV6-6 and TRBJ2-7; 8 positions agree with TRBD2. Per germline, CDR1 MNHNY and CDR2 SVGAGI (reference sequence). V lost 4 bases to trimming and J lost 4 bases; unmatched junction nucleotides: 6. The CDR3 runs 14 residues. Here the CDR3 DNA reads TGTGCCAGCAGTTCGGGATCGGGAGGGTACGAGCAGTACTTC. Translated: CASSSGSGGYEQYF.

This clonotype was detected a few times. This sequence joins TRBV5-1 and TRBJ2-2; weak D call: TRBD2 (7 bases). Germline V gene lookup returns CDR1 SGHRS and CDR2 YFSETQ. V was cut by 1 base and J by 4 bases, with 17 bases left in between. The CDR3 length is 17 residues. CDR3 DNA: TGCGCCAGCAGCTTGATTCCATCGGGGGGCCCCACCGGGGAGCTGTTTTTT. Encoded protein: CASSLIPSGGPTGELFF.

The chain combines TRBV5-1 with TRBJ2-2; 10 bases line up with TRBD1. V dropped 1 base and J dropped 4; count of bases not matched to a gene: 4. Germline CDR1 and CDR2: SGHRS and YFSETQ. The CDR3 is made up of 16 amino acids. CDR3 DNA: TGCGCCAGCAGCTTGCGGGGACAGGGGCGCACCGGGGAGCTGTTTTTT. Translating it yields CASSLRGQGRTGELFF.

This chain connects TRBV7-2 to TRBJ2-2; 7 positions agree with TRBD1. V shed 3 bases and J 1 base; nucleotides not matched to a gene: 5. This CDR3 spans 16 amino acids. Germline V gene data show CDR1 as SGHTA and CDR2 as FQGNSA. CDR3 residues: CASSFLTGMNTGELFF. CDR3 sequence (DNA): TGTGCCAGCAGCTTCTTGACAGGGATGAACACCGGGGAGCTGTTTTTT.